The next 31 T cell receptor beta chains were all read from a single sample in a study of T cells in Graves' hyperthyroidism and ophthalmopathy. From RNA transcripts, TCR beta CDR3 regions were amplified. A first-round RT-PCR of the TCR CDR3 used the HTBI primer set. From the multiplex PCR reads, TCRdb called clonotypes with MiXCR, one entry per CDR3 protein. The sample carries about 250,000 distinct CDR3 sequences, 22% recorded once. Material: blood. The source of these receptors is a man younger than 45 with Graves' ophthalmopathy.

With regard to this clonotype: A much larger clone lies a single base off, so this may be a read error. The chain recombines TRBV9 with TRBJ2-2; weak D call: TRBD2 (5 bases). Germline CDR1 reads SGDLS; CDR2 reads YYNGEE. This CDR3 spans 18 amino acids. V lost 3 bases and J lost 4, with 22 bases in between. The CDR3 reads CASSGGSPEILTTGELFF. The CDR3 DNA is TGTGCCAGCAGCGGAGGGTCCCCGGAGATCCTTACCACCGGGGAGCTGTTTTTT.

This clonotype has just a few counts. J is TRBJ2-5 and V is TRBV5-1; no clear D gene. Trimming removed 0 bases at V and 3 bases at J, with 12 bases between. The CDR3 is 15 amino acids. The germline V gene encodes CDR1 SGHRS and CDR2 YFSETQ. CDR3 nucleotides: TGCGCCAGCAGCTTGGTGTCTACCCCAGAAGAGACCCAGTACTTC. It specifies CASSLVSTPEETQYF.

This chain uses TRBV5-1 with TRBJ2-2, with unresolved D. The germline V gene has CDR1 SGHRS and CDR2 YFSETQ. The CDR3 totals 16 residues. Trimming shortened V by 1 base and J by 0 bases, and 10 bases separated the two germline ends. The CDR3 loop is CASSLLHFANTGELFF. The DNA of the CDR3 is TGCGCCAGCAGCTTGTTGCATTTCGCGAACACCGGGGAGCTGTTTTTT.

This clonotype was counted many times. CDR3 sequence reads: CASSLAPRGNTEAFF. The CDR3 DNA sequence: TGCGCCAGCAGCTTGGCCCCCCGAGGAAACACTGAAGCTTTCTTT. The gene calls are TRBV5-1 and TRBJ1-1; D not resolved. The CDR3 covers 15 residues. Trimming pared 0 bases from V and 2 bases from J, leaving 11 bases between. Per the germline V gene, CDR1 is SGHRS and CDR2 is YFSETQ.

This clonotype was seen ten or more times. CDR3 protein: CASSPRSGTSGRVRELFF. In nucleotides, the CDR3 is TGTGCCAGCAGCCCCCGTAGCGGGACTAGCGGGAGAGTAAGGGAGCTGTTTTTT. J is TRBJ2-2 and V is TRBV7-9; TRBD2 matches 14 bases. The J segment lost 9 bases and the V segment lost 5 bases, leaving 14 bases of the junction unmatched. Germline CDR1 SEHNR, CDR2 FQNEAQ (reference sequence). The CDR3 runs to 18 residues.

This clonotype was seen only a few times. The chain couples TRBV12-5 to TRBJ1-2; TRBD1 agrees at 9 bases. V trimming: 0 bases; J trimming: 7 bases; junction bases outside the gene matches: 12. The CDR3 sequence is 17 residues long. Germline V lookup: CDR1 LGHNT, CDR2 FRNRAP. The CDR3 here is CASGLVQSLTGGSGYTF. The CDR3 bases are TGTGCTAGTGGTTTGGTACAATCCTTAACAGGGGGCAGTGGCTACACCTTC.

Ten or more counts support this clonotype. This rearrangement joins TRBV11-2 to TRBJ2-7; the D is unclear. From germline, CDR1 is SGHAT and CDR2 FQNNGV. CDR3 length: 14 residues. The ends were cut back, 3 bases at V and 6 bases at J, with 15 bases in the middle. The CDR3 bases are TGTGCCAGCAGCTTCGGGCTCCAGAACGGCGAGCAGTACTTC. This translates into CASSFGLQNGEQYF.

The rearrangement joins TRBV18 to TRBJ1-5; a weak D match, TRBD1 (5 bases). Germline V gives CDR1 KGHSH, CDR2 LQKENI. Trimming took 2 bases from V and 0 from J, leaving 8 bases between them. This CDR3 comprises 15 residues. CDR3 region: CASSPRQNSNQPQHF. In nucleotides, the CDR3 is TGTGCCAGCTCACCAAGACAGAATAGCAATCAGCCCCAGCATTTT.

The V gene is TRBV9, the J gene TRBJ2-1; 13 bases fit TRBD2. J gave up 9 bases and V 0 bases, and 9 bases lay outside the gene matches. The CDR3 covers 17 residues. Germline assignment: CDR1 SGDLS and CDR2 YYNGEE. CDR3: CASSVETGLAGDSEQFF. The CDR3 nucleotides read TGTGCCAGCAGCGTAGAAACCGGACTAGCGGGAGATAGTGAGCAGTTCTTC.

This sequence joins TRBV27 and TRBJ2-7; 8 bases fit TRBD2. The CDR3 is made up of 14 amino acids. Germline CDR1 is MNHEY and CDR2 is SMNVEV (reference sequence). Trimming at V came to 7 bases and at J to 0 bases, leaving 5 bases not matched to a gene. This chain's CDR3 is CASTPGLDSYEQYF. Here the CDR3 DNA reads TGTGCCAGCACACCGGGACTAGACTCCTACGAGCAGTACTTC.

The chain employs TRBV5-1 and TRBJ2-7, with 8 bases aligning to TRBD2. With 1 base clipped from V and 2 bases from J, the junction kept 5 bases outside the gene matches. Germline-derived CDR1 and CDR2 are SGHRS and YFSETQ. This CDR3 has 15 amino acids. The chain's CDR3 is CASSLQRGGTYEQYF. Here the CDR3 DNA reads TGCGCCAGCAGCTTGCAACGGGGGGGAACCTACGAGCAGTACTTC.

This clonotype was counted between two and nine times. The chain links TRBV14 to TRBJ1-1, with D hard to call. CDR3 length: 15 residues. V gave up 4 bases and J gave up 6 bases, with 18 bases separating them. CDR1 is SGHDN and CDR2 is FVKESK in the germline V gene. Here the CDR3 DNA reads TGTGCCAGCAGCCCCCTCCGAGTGCCGCCGCCTGAAGCTTTCTTT. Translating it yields CASSPLRVPPPEAFF. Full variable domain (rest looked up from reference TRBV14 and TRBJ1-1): EAGVTQFPSHSVIEKGQTVTLRCDPISGHDNLYWYRRVMGKEIKFLLHFVKESKQDESGMPNNRFLAERTGGTYSTLKVQPAELEDSGVYFCASSPLRVPPPEAFFGQGTRLTVV.

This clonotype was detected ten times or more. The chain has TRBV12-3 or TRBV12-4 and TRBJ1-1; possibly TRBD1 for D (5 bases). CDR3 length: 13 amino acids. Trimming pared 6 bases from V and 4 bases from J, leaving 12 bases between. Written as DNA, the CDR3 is TGTGCCAGCAGGGGACCTGGGGGCACTGAAGCTTTCTTT. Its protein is CASRGPGGTEAFF.

The CDR3 bases are TGCAGTGTTCTTCCGACTAGCGGGACCAATGAGCAGTTCTTC. This codes for CSVLPTSGTNEQFF. V and J are TRBV20-1 and TRBJ2-1, with 11 nucleotides matching TRBD2. The V gene end was trimmed by 7 bases and the J gene end by 6 bases; junction bases not matched to a gene: 8. The CDR3 extends over 14 amino acids. Germline assignment: CDR1 DFQATT and CDR2 SNEGSKA (reference sequence).

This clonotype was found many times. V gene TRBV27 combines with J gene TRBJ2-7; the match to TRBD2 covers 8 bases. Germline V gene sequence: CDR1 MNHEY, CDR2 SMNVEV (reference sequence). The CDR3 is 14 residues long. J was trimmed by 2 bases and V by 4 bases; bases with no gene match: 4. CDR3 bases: TGTGCCAGCAGTTCCGGGACTAGAACCTACGAGCAGTACTTC. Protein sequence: CASSSGTRTYEQYF.

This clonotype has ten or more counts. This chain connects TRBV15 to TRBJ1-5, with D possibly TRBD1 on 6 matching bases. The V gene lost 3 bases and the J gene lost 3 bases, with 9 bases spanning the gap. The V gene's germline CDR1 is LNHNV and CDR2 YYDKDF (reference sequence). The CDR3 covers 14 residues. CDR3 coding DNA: TGTGCCACCAGCAGGGACAGCAACAATCAGCCCCAGCATTTT. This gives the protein CATSRDSNNQPQHF.

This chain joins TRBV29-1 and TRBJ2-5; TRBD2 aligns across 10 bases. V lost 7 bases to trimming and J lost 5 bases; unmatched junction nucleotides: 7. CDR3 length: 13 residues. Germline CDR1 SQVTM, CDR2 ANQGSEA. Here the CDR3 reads CSGSGRASETQYF. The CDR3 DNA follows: TGCAGCGGAAGCGGGAGGGCCTCGGAGACCCAGTACTTC.

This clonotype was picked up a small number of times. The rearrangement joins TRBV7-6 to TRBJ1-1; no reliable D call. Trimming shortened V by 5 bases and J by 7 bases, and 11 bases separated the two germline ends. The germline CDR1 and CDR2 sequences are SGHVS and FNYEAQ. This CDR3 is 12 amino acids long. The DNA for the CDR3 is TGTGCCAGCAGCCACCCCAATGGTGAAGCTTTCTTT. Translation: CASSHPNGEAFF.

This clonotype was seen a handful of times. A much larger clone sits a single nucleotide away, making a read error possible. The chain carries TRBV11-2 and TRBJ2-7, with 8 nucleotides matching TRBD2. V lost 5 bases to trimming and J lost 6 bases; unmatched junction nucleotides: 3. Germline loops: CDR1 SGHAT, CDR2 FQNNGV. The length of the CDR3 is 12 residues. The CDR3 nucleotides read TGTGCCAGCAGCCCCGGACTAGCCGAGCAGTACTTC. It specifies CASSPGLAEQYF.

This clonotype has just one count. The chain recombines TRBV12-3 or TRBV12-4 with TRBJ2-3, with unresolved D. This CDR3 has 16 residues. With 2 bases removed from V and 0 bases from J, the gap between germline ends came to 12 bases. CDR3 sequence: CASSLMAGTSTDTQYF. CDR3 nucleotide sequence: TGTGCCAGCAGTTTAATGGCAGGTACTAGCACAGATACGCAGTATTTT.

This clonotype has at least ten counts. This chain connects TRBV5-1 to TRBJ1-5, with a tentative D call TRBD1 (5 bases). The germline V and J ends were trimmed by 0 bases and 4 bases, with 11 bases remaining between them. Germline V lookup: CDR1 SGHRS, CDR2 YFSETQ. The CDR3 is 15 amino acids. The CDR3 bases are TGCGCCAGCAGCTTGGACGGGGACGCAAATCAGCCCCAGCATTTT. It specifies CASSLDGDANQPQHF.

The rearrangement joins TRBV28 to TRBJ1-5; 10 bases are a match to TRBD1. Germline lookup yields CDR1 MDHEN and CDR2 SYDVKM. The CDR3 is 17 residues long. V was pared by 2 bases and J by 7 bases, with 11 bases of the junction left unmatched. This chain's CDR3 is CASSLLTPGQGRQPQHF. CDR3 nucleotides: TGTGCCAGCAGTTTACTTACCCCGGGACAGGGGAGGCAGCCCCAGCATTTT.

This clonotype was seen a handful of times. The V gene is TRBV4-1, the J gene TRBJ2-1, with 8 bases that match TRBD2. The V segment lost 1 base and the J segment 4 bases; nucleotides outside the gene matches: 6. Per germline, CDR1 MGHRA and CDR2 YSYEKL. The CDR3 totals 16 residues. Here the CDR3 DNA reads TGCGCCAGCAGCCAAGTTCTCCAGCGGGAGTACAATGAGCAGTTCTTC. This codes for CASSQVLQREYNEQFF.

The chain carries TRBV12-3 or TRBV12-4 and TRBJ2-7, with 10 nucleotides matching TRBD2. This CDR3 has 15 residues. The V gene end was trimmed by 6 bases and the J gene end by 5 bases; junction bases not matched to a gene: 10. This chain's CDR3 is CASSLPPSGRDEQYF. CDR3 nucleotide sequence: TGTGCCAGCAGCCTTCCGCCTAGCGGGAGAGACGAGCAGTACTTC.

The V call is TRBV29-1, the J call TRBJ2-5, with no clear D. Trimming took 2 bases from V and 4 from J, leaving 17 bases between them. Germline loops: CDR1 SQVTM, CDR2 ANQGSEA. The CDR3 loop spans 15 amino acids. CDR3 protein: CSVERVQASGETQYF. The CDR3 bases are TGCAGCGTTGAACGCGTGCAGGCCTCCGGAGAGACCCAGTACTTC.

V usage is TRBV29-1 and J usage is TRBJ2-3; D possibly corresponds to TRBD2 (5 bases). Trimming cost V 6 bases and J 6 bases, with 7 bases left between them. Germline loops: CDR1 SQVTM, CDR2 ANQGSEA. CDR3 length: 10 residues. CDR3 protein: CSVRGDTQYF. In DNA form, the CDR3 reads TGCAGCGTCCGAGGGGATACGCAGTATTTT.

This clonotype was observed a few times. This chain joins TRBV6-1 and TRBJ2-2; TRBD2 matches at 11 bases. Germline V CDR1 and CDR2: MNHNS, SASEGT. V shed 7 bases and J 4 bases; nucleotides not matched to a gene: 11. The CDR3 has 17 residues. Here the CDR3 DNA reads TGTGCCAGCACCAAGCGGGGGCTAGCGGGAGGCACCGGGGAGCTGTTTTTT. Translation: CASTKRGLAGGTGELFF.

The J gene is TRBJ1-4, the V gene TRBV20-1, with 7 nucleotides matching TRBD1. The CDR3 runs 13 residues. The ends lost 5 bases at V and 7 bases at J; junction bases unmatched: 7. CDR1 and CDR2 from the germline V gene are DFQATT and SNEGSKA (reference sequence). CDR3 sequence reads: CSAQTGLAEKLFF. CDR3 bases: TGCAGTGCTCAGACAGGGTTGGCTGAAAAACTGTTTTTT.

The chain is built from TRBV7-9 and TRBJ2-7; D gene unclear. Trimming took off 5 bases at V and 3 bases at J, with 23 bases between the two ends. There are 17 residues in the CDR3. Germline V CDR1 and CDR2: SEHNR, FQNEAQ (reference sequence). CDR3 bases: TGTGCCAGCAGCAAAATTTTGTCACTCACACTGATCTACGAGCAGTACTTC. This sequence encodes CASSKILSLTLIYEQYF.

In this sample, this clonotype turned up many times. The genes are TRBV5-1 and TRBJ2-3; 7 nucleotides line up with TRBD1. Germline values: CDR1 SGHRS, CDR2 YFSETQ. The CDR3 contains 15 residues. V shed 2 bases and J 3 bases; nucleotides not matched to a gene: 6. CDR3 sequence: CASSFDRARTDTQYF. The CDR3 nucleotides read TGCGCCAGCAGCTTTGACAGGGCGAGGACAGATACGCAGTATTTT.

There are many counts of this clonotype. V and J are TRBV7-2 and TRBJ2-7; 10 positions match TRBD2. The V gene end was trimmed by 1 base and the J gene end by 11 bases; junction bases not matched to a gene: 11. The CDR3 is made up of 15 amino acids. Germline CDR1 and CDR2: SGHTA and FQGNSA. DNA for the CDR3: TGTGCCAGCAGCTTAGTTCGGCTAGCGGGAGTGAGAGAGTACTTC. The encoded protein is CASSLVRLAGVREYF.